The 32 T cell receptor beta chains below come from one sample, sequenced in a study of beta chain features in type 1 diabetes (dated by TCRdb to between 2017 and 2018). Libraries were prepared through the immunoSEQ multiplex PCR assay. All of the isolated RNA was reverse transcribed with the High Capacity cDNA Reverse Transcription Kit, so expressed TCRB transcripts were sequenced. Entries here come from immuneACCESS through TCRdb and include only in-frame sequences with V and J called. Some clones fail to appear in such tables; in the studies checked, an unresolved V gene covers under half of the shortfall, and the cause of the remainder is unknown. The sample includes about 290,000 clones, with 8% observed a single time. Of the sample, over 0.8% falls within the top ten clones. The specimen sequenced was central memory CD4+ T cells from blood. These TCRs come from a woman under 30 in good health.

The genes are TRBV6-5 and TRBJ2-4; possible D gene TRBD1, 6 bases. CDR1 is MNHEY, CDR2 SVGAGI, per germline. The CDR3 runs to 14 residues. V dropped 0 bases and J dropped 7 bases, with 10 bases sitting between them. CDR3 sequence: CASSYSQGWNIQYF. CDR3 DNA: TGTGCCAGCAGTTACTCACAGGGATGGAACATTCAGTACTTC.

The table lists this clone with a few counts. J is TRBJ2-1 and V is TRBV10-3, with TRBD2 identical over 9 bases. The CDR3 is 18 residues long. Germline CDR1 is ENHRY and CDR2 is SYGVKD. Trimming took 5 bases from V and 0 from J; bases not matched to a gene: 11. The chain's CDR3 is CAISPLLAGLGSYNEQFF. The DNA for the CDR3 is TGTGCCATCAGTCCATTACTAGCGGGCCTGGGCTCCTACAATGAGCAGTTCTTC.

This clone has more than one count but fewer than ten. This chain's CDR3 is CASSQGVGGPGRNEQFF. In DNA form, the CDR3 reads TGTGCCAGCAGCCAAGGGGTGGGAGGGCCAGGACGCAATGAGCAGTTCTTC. The chain combines TRBV14 with TRBJ2-1; TRBD2 matches at 7 bases. The CDR3 length is 17 residues. Germline V gene lookup returns CDR1 SGHDN and CDR2 FVKESK. J was trimmed by 6 bases and V by 1 base; bases with no gene match: 12.

This clone was counted between two and nine times. CDR3 protein: CATQDRANQPQHF. CDR3 coding DNA: TGTGCCACCCAGGACAGGGCTAATCAGCCCCAGCATTTT. The rearrangement uses TRBV6-6 and TRBJ1-5; 8 bases are shared with TRBD1. The V gene's germline CDR1 is MNHNY and CDR2 SVGAGI (reference sequence). The CDR3 totals 13 residues. Trimming cost V 10 bases and J 4 bases; bases outside gene matches: 6.

V gene TRBV5-1 combines with J gene TRBJ2-2; no firm D call. The germline gives CDR1 SGHRS, CDR2 YFSETQ. The length of the CDR3 is 16 residues. Trimming pared 1 base from V and 4 bases from J, leaving 14 bases between. CDR3 in DNA: TGCGCCAGCAGCTTGTTAACGACTCGGAGCACCGGGGAGCTGTTTTTT. Protein: CASSLLTTRSTGELFF.

This clone was seen more than once but under ten times. The chain has TRBV5-4 and TRBJ1-6; D might be TRBD1 (6 bases). The V gene's germline CDR1 is SGHNT and CDR2 YYREEE (reference sequence). This CDR3 is 16 amino acids long. With 6 bases removed from V and 8 bases from J, the gap between germline ends came to 21 bases. The CDR3 DNA reads TGTGCCAGCACCGACCCTCGAAGGGGGGCGGATTCACCCCTCCACTTT. Protein product: CASTDPRRGADSPLHF.

The chain uses TRBV19 and TRBJ2-5, with D possibly being TRBD1 (5 bases). Trimming stripped 6 bases from V and 1 base from J, with 12 bases between. The CDR3 extends over 14 amino acids. Germline values: CDR1 LNHDA, CDR2 SQIVND (reference sequence). Written as DNA, the CDR3 is TGTGCCAGTAGAGAATCAGGGTCCCAAGAGACCCAGTACTTC. Its translation is CASRESGSQETQYF.

This clone was found a few times. V is TRBV9 and J is TRBJ2-2, with 10 bases matching TRBD2. Trimming at V came to 4 bases and at J to 4 bases, leaving 7 bases not matched to a gene. The CDR3 length is 16 residues. The germline V gene has CDR1 SGDLS and CDR2 YYNGEE. The CDR3 DNA follows: TGTGCCAGCAGCCCGAGAACTAGCGGGGCCACCGGGGAGCTGTTTTTT. It translates to CASSPRTSGATGELFF.

The chain joins TRBV7-2 to TRBJ2-5; D gene uncertain. The germline V gene encodes CDR1 SGHTA and CDR2 FQGNSA. Trimming took 5 bases from V and 2 from J, leaving 9 bases between them. The CDR3 runs to 13 residues. CDR3 DNA sequence: TGTGCCAGCAGCCTTCTCCGGCAAGAGACCCAGTACTTC. It translates to CASSLLRQETQYF.

The chain employs TRBV28 and TRBJ2-3; D ambiguous. The CDR3 has 14 amino acids. V lost 1 base, J lost 7 bases, and 12 bases lay in between. Germline V gene lookup returns CDR1 MDHEN and CDR2 SYDVKM. The CDR3 DNA follows: TGTGCCAGCAGTTTATTATTACACCTCAATACGCAGTATTTT. Its protein is CASSLLLHLNTQYF.

The genes are TRBV7-2 and TRBJ2-1; no clear D gene. The ends were cut back, 5 bases at V and 6 bases at J, with 14 bases in the middle. This CDR3 has 14 amino acids. Germline V gene sequence: CDR1 SGHTA, CDR2 FQGNSA. CDR3 coding DNA: TGTGCCAGCAGCAGTGGTGCTACCAGCAATGAGCAGTTCTTC. Amino acid sequence: CASSSGATSNEQFF.

The J gene is TRBJ2-5, the V gene TRBV19; 9 bases agree with TRBD1. Germline loops: CDR1 LNHDA, CDR2 SQIVND (reference sequence). The length of the CDR3 is 15 residues. Germline trimming cut 6 bases from V and 0 bases from J; bases unmatched to any gene: 5. The CDR3, as DNA: TGTGCCAGTAGAGGGACAGGGTTGTACCAAGAGACCCAGTACTTC. As protein: CASRGTGLYQETQYF.

This clone was seen many times. V usage is TRBV4-1 and J usage is TRBJ2-3; D uncertain. This CDR3 spans 14 amino acids. Germline V CDR1 and CDR2: MGHRA, YSYEKL. V was pared by 2 bases and J by 1 base, with 7 bases between. The CDR3 spells CASSQIGRTDTQYF. CDR3 bases: TGCGCCAGCAGCCAAATCGGTCGCACAGATACGCAGTATTTT.

The rearrangement links TRBV6-5 to TRBJ2-2, with D unresolved. The CDR3 extends over 14 amino acids. Germline V gene sequence: CDR1 MNHEY, CDR2 SVGAGI. The V gene lost 0 bases and the J gene lost 7 bases, with 9 bases spanning the gap. CDR3 region: CASSYSPGRGELFF. Written as DNA, the CDR3 is TGTGCCAGCAGTTACTCGCCAGGACGCGGGGAGCTGTTTTTT.

Concerning this clone: This probably arose from a read error, given a far larger clone one base away. The chain joins TRBV7-2 to TRBJ2-6, with D tentatively TRBD2 (7 bases). The ends were cut back, 0 bases at V and 0 bases at J, with 12 bases in the middle. CDR1 is SGHTA and CDR2 is FQGNSA in the germline V gene. The CDR3 has 18 amino acids. The CDR3 DNA sequence: TGTGCCAGCAGCTTAGCGGGGGGGCGCCGCTCTGGGGCCAACGTCCTGACTTTC. Translating it yields CASSLAGGRRSGANVLTF.

J is TRBJ2-2 and V is TRBV7-8, with a possible D match to TRBD1 (5 bases). Germline V gene lookup returns CDR1 SGHVS and CDR2 FQNEAQ. The CDR3 contains 15 residues. The V end was cut by 5 bases, the J end by 4 bases, with 14 bases between. CDR3 in DNA: TGTGCCAGCAGCACAAATAGGGGAACCACCGGGGAGCTGTTTTTT. This sequence encodes CASSTNRGTTGELFF. Full variable domain (rest looked up from reference TRBV7-8 and TRBJ2-2): GAGVSQSPRYKVAKRGQDVALRCDPISGHVSLFWYQQALGQGPEFLTYFQNEAQLDKSGLPSDRFFAERPEGSVSTLKIQRTQQEDSAVYLCASSTNRGTTGELFFGEGSRLTVL.

The table lists this clone with a few counts. The J gene is TRBJ1-1, the V gene TRBV7-8, with no clear D. CDR1 and CDR2 from the germline V gene are SGHVS and FQNEAQ. This CDR3 spans 16 amino acids. Trimming took off 1 base at V and 0 bases at J, with 12 bases between the two ends. The CDR3 DNA follows: TGTGCCAGCAGCTTAGAAAGTGAGAGGATGAACACTGAAGCTTTCTTT. It is translated as CASSLESERMNTEAFF.

The sample holds a few counts of this clone. This CDR3 is also generated by other DNA sequences in the sample. This chain uses TRBV18 with TRBJ1-5; D unclear. The V end lost 3 bases, the J end lost 5 bases, and 8 bases lay between the germline ends. Germline-derived CDR1 and CDR2 are KGHSH and LQKENI. The CDR3 sequence is 13 residues long. CDR3 bases: TGTGCCAGCTCACCGCAGACTGATCAGCCCCAGCATTTT. This gives the protein CASSPQTDQPQHF.

This clone was seen more than once but under ten times. The chain links TRBV29-1 to TRBJ1-2; D is unclear. V lost 7 bases and J lost 3, with 18 bases in between. The CDR3 is made up of 14 amino acids. The germline V gene has CDR1 SQVTM and CDR2 ANQGSEA. CDR3 loop: CSAPDPNWDYGYTF. The CDR3 DNA reads as TGCAGCGCCCCGGACCCCAATTGGGACTATGGCTACACCTTC.

This clone was counted between two and nine times. V and J are TRBV19 and TRBJ1-1, with D possibly TRBD1 on 5 matching bases. The germline CDR1 and CDR2 sequences are LNHDA and SQIVND (reference sequence). CDR3 length: 16 residues. The V end was cut by 7 bases, the J end by 6 bases, with 24 bases between. This CDR3 reads CASKPHSGKGFAEAFF. For the CDR3, the DNA is TGTGCCAGTAAGCCCCATTCCGGGAAGGGGTTCGCTGAAGCTTTCTTT.

The chain has TRBV7-9 and TRBJ2-3; 9 bases are shared with TRBD1. Germline CDR1 SEHNR, CDR2 FQNEAQ (reference sequence). V dropped 6 bases and J dropped 6; count of bases not matched to a gene: 10. The CDR3 is 15 residues long. As DNA, the CDR3 is TGTGCCAGCAGGTCCGGGACAGGGCCCGCTGATACGCAGTATTTT. Its protein is CASRSGTGPADTQYF. Complete variable domain (other parts from reference TRBV7-9 and TRBJ2-3): DTGVSQNPRHKITKRGQNVTFRCDPISEHNRLYWYRQTLGQGPEFLTYFQNEAQLEKSRLLSDRFSAERPKGSFSTLEIQRTEQGDSAMYLCASRSGTGPADTQYFGPGTRLTVL.

As to this clone: A junction boundary mismatches the germline segment, possibly from a read error. The CDR3 DNA sequence: TGTGCTAGCACCGCAGGGTGGGAGACCCAGTACTTC. This translates into CASTAGWETQYF. The gene calls are TRBV7-7 and TRBJ2-5; D is perhaps TRBD1 (5 bases). The CDR3 contains 12 residues. The germline V gene encodes CDR1 SSHAT and CDR2 FNYEAQ (reference sequence).

Only a few counts were recorded for this clone. The chain couples TRBV9 to TRBJ2-3, with 13 positions matching TRBD2. This CDR3 comprises 17 residues. Losses at the gene ends were 0 bases for V and 4 bases for J; bases not matched to a gene: 5. Looked up from germline, CDR1 is SGDLS and CDR2 is YYNGEE. The CDR3 loop is CASSVALGLAGPDTQYF. Here the CDR3 DNA reads TGTGCCAGCAGCGTAGCTCTGGGACTAGCGGGACCAGATACGCAGTATTTT.

The rearrangement joins TRBV11-3 to TRBJ1-5, with 7 bases that match TRBD1. The CDR3 spans 14 residues. The ends lost 5 bases at V and 1 base at J; junction bases unmatched: 2. CDR1 is SGHNT and CDR2 is YENEEA in the germline V gene. CDR3 nucleotides: TGTGCCAGCAGCCAACAGGGGAGCAATCAGCCCCAGCATTTT. This gives the protein CASSQQGSNQPQHF.

The CDR3: CASREQASGADTQYF. The CDR3 nucleotides are TGTGCCAGCAGAGAACAAGCTAGCGGGGCAGATACGCAGTATTTT. The chain joins TRBV2 to TRBJ2-3; 9 nucleotides align to TRBD2. The CDR3 covers 15 residues. Germline trimming cut 6 bases from V and 4 bases from J; bases unmatched to any gene: 8. Per the germline V gene, CDR1 is SNHLY and CDR2 is FYNNEI. Complete variable domain (other parts from reference TRBV2 and TRBJ2-3): EPEVTQTPSHQVTQMGQEVILRCVPISNHLYFYWYRQILGQKVEFLVSFYNNEISEKSEIFDDQFSVERPDGSNFTLKIRSTKLEDSAMYFCASREQASGADTQYFGPGTRLTVL.

This chain uses TRBV29-1 with TRBJ2-2; 8 bases agree with TRBD2. The CDR3 contains 16 residues. In germline, CDR1 is SQVTM, CDR2 ANQGSEA. Germline trimming cut 2 bases from V and 0 bases from J; bases unmatched to any gene: 5. The CDR3 loop reads CSVEPRGAPNTGELFF. In nucleotides, the CDR3 is TGCAGCGTTGAACCGCGGGGGGCTCCGAACACCGGGGAGCTGTTTTTT.

This clone appeared a few times. V usage is TRBV7-3 and J usage is TRBJ2-1, with D unclear. The CDR3 runs to 13 residues. Trimming took 4 bases from V and 5 from J, leaving 9 bases between them. Germline lookup yields CDR1 SGHTA and CDR2 FQGTGA. The CDR3 bases are TGTGCCAGCAGCTCGGACCCGAACAATGAGCAGTTCTTC. Residues: CASSSDPNNEQFF. Using reference TRBV7-3 and TRBJ2-1 for the parts outside the CDR3, the full variable domain is GAGVSQTPSNKVTEKGKYVELRCDPISGHTALYWYRQSLGQGPEFLIYFQGTGAADDSGLPNDRFFAVRPEGSVSTLKIQRTERGDSAVYLCASSSDPNNEQFFGPGTRLTVL.

The J gene is TRBJ2-5, the V gene TRBV5-1; TRBD1 aligns across 7 bases. V trimming: 2 bases; J trimming: 3 bases; junction bases outside the gene matches: 4. The germline V gene encodes CDR1 SGHRS and CDR2 YFSETQ. The CDR3 spans 14 residues. CDR3 in amino acids: CASSFGGTEETQYF. CDR3 bases: TGCGCCAGCAGCTTTGGTGGGACAGAAGAGACCCAGTACTTC. Combining the CDR3 with reference TRBV5-1 and TRBJ2-5 gives the whole variable domain KAGVTQTPRYLIKTRGQQVTLSCSPISGHRSVSWYQQTPGQGLQFLFEYFSETQRNKGNFPGRFSGRQFSNSRSEMNVSTLELGDSALYLCASSFGGTEETQYFGPGTRLLVL.

This clone occurred a few times. The J gene is TRBJ1-2, the V gene TRBV21-1; no DNA check was done on the table's D call, TRBD1. TRBV21-1 is annotated as a pseudogene. The CDR3 is made up of 15 amino acids. This CDR3 is CASIITGGFWGGYTF. CDR3 nucleotides: TGTGCCAGCATCATTACAGGGGGATTCTGGGGTGGCTACACCTTC.

This clone was recorded a few times. The genes are TRBV4-1 and TRBJ2-1; D is unresolved. The germline V gene has CDR1 MGHRA and CDR2 YSYEKL. The CDR3 is 16 residues long. V was cut by 3 bases and J by 0 bases, with 12 bases left in between. In nucleotides, the CDR3 is TGCGCCAGCAGCCACGTAGACCTCGTCTCCTACAATGAGCAGTTCTTC. Translation: CASSHVDLVSYNEQFF.

The chain links TRBV9 to TRBJ2-1; D perhaps matches TRBD2 (6 bases). This CDR3 comprises 16 residues. The germline V gene encodes CDR1 SGDLS and CDR2 YYNGEE. The V gene lost 3 bases and the J gene lost 0 bases, with 13 bases spanning the gap. The CDR3 DNA reads as TGTGCCAGCAGCGAGACGGCGGGAACCTCCTACAATGAGCAGTTCTTC. Its protein is CASSETAGTSYNEQFF.

In its sample, this clone was seen a few times. V is TRBV30 and J is TRBJ2-1; 9 nucleotides line up with TRBD2. J was trimmed by 5 bases and V by 8 bases; bases with no gene match: 7. Per germline, CDR1 GTSNPN and CDR2 SVGIG (reference sequence). The CDR3 is made up of 13 amino acids. CDR3 protein: CARSSGIDNEQFF. CDR3 in DNA: TGTGCCCGATCTAGCGGGATAGACAATGAGCAGTTCTTC. Full variable domain (remainder filled in from reference TRBV30 and TRBJ2-1): SQTIHQWPATLVQPVGSPLSLECTVEGTSNPNLYWYRQAAGRGLQLLFYSVGIGQISSEVPQNLSASRPQDRQFILSSKKLLLSDSGFYLCARSSGIDNEQFFGPGTRLTVL.